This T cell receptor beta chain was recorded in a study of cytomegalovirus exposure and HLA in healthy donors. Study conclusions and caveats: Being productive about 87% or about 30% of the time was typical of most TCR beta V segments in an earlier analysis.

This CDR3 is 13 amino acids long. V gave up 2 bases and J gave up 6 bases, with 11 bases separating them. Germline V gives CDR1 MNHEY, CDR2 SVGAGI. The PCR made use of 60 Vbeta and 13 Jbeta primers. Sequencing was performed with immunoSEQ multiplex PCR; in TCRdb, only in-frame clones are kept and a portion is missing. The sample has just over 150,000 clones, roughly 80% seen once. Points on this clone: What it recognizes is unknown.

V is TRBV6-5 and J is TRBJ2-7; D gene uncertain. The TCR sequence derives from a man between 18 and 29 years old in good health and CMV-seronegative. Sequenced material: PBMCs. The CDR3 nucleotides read TGTGCCAGCAGTTACCCTCACTCCCGCGAGCAGTACTTC. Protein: CASSYPHSREQYF.